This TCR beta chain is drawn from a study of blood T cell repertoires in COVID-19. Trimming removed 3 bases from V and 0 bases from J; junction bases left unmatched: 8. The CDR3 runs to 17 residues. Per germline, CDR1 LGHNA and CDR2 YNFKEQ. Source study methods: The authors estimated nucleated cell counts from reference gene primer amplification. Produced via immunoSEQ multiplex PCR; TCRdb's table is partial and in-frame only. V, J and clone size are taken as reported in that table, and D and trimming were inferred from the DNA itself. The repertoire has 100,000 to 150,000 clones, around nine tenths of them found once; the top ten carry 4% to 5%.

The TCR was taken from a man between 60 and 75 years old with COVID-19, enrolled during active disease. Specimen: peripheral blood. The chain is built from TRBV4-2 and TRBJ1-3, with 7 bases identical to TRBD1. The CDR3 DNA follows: TGTGCCAGCAGCCAGAGACAGGGACTCTCCTCTGGAAACACCATATATTTT. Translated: CASSQRQGLSSGNTIYF.